This passage covers 13 T cell receptor beta chains from one sample sequenced in a study of brain T cells in children with intractable seizures. Here immunoSEQ multiplex PCR was the method, and the copy in TCRdb shows in-frame clones only, minus some. This sample carries several thousand clones, 55% to 75% of them seen once, and the ten largest clones take around 50%. The sequenced cases were selected for having the highest brain T cell transcript signatures. The sequences come from resected brain tissue, collected at surgery. These receptors all stem from a girl under 10 years old with Rasmussen encephalitis and intractable seizures.

The chain employs TRBV19 and TRBJ1-5; unclear D gene. In germline, CDR1 is LNHDA, CDR2 SQIVND (reference sequence). Trimming cost V 5 bases and J 5 bases, with 13 bases left between them. This CDR3 region has 14 residues. CDR3 loop: CASSHQGRDQPQHF. The CDR3 coding sequence is TGTGCCAGTAGTCACCAAGGACGCGATCAGCCCCAGCATTTT.

The rearrangement uses TRBV5-1 and TRBJ2-1; 10 positions match TRBD2. Germline lookup yields CDR1 SGHRS and CDR2 YFSETQ. The CDR3 runs to 18 residues. J was trimmed by 6 bases and V by 1 base; bases with no gene match: 13. CDR3 loop: CASSLRDRLAGVLNEQFF. CDR3 nucleotide sequence: TGCGCCAGCAGCTTGAGGGACAGGCTAGCGGGGGTCCTCAATGAGCAGTTCTTC.

This clone counts as large (0.1 to 1%). This chain links TRBV6-1 with TRBJ1-5, with TRBD1 matching 8 bases. V lost 4 bases to trimming and J lost 1 base; unmatched junction nucleotides: 6. The CDR3 has 16 residues. Germline CDR1 MNHNS, CDR2 SASEGT. As DNA, the CDR3 is TGTGCCAGCAGTGGATCGGGACAGGAAAGCAATCAGCCCCAGCATTTT. Residues: CASSGSGQESNQPQHF.

This chain uses TRBV7-2 with TRBJ2-3, with unresolved D. The germline V gene encodes CDR1 SGHTA and CDR2 FQGNSA. The CDR3 totals 19 residues. V was clipped by 2 bases and J by 0 bases, with 21 bases between them. CDR3: CASSLPLGRADQSTDTQYF. CDR3 nucleotides: TGTGCCAGCAGCTTACCCTTAGGACGGGCAGACCAAAGCACAGATACGCAGTATTTT.

This sequence joins TRBV24-1 and TRBJ2-7; D uncertain. There are 15 residues in the CDR3. Germline V lookup: CDR1 KGHDR, CDR2 SFDVKD. With 4 bases removed from V and 2 bases from J, the gap between germline ends came to 14 bases. The CDR3 reads CATSDSRTRTYEQYF. CDR3 nucleotide sequence: TGTGCCACCAGTGACTCTCGGACCCGGACCTACGAGCAGTACTTC.

V usage is TRBV2 and J usage is TRBJ1-1, with D hard to call. This CDR3 has 11 amino acids. Trimming removed 6 bases from V and 3 bases from J, with 5 bases in between. Germline lookup yields CDR1 SNHLY and CDR2 FYNNEI. Written as DNA, the CDR3 is TGTGCCAGCAGGGAGGACACTGAAGCTTTCTTT. Translated: CASREDTEAFF.

This clone came up once. V and J are TRBV9 and TRBJ2-1, with D possibly TRBD1 on 6 matching bases. CDR1 and CDR2 (germline): SGDLS, YYNGEE. CDR3 length equals 14 residues. The V end lost 3 bases, the J end lost 9 bases, and 16 bases lay between the germline ends. The CDR3 DNA follows: TGTGCCAGCAGCGGGTCCACAGGGTACCTTGAGCAGTTCTTC. Protein: CASSGSTGYLEQFF.

The V gene is TRBV7-9, the J gene TRBJ2-7; 7 positions agree with TRBD2. This CDR3 comprises 13 residues. The V gene's germline CDR1 is SEHNR and CDR2 FQNEAQ (reference sequence). The junction had 6 bases not matched to a gene; V was cut back by 5 bases and J by 5 bases. The CDR3 coding sequence is TGTGCCAGCAGCCCGCGGGGAGGGGACGAGCAGTACTTC. Protein sequence: CASSPRGGDEQYF. The variable domain in full, completed from reference TRBV7-9 and TRBJ2-7, reads DTGVSQNPRHKITKRGQNVTFRCDPISEHNRLYWYRQTLGQGPEFLTYFQNEAQLEKSRLLSDRFSAERPKGSFSTLEIQRTEQGDSAMYLCASSPRGGDEQYFGPGTRLTVT.

The sample holds one count of this clone. The chain has TRBV11-2 and TRBJ2-7, with D unclear. V was cut by 6 bases and J by 3 bases, with 9 bases left in between. The CDR3 extends over 12 amino acids. Germline-derived CDR1 and CDR2 are SGHAT and FQNNGV. CDR3 in DNA: TGTGCCAGCAGGGGCGAGGTCTACGAGCAGTACTTC. This codes for CASRGEVYEQYF.

This clone was detected only once. CDR3 sequence: CASSGGGVAYEQYF. In DNA, the CDR3 is TGTGCCAGCAGCGGAGGGGGGGTAGCCTACGAGCAGTACTTC. The chain uses TRBV9 and TRBJ2-7; tentative D call: TRBD2 (7 bases). Germline assignment: CDR1 SGDLS and CDR2 YYNGEE. Trimming took off 3 bases at V and 2 bases at J, with 12 bases between the two ends. The CDR3 has 14 amino acids.

The genes are TRBV18 and TRBJ2-5; D is uncertain. V gave up 2 bases and J gave up 1 base, with 2 bases separating them. CDR3 length: 12 residues. Germline-derived CDR1 and CDR2 are KGHSH and LQKENI. CDR3 amino acids: CASSPVQETQYF. The CDR3 nucleotides read TGTGCCAGCTCACCAGTCCAAGAGACCCAGTACTTC.

This clone qualifies as medium-sized. This chain uses TRBV6-5 with TRBJ1-2, with D maybe TRBD1 (6 bases). The CDR3 covers 15 residues. The V end was cut by 0 bases, the J end by 3 bases, with 11 bases between. Per germline, CDR1 MNHEY and CDR2 SVGAGI. The CDR3 DNA is TGTGCCAGCAGTTACTCGTTCTACAGGGACTATGGCTACACCTTC. It encodes CASSYSFYRDYGYTF.

This chain joins TRBV6-1 and TRBJ1-1, with D possibly TRBD1 on 5 matching bases. Germline CDR1 and CDR2: MNHNS and SASEGT. The CDR3 length is 15 residues. Trimming removed 7 bases at V and 0 bases at J, with 15 bases between. The DNA of the CDR3 is TGTGCCAGCACCCCTACGGGGCAGCTGAACACTGAAGCTTTCTTT. It specifies CASTPTGQLNTEAFF.